This T cell receptor (beta chain) is drawn from a study of T cells after yellow fever vaccination. As for this clonotype: What it recognizes is unknown.

The study's findings and limits: Most clones from primary vaccination were detected again post-booster (roughly 95% CD4, more than 85% CD8). Peak timing came faster in the weaker secondary response, day 5 versus 15.

UMIs and a universal primer site were added when TCR cDNA was made by 5'RACE template switching. TCRdb fed the 5' RACE reads into MiXCR, producing one record per CDR3 protein. This table holds roughly 170,000 distinct CDR3 sequences, approximately 6.2% found once. Deletions cut 1 base from V and 4 bases from J, with 10 bases between. CDR3 length: 14 residues. Looked up from germline, CDR1 is SGHRS and CDR2 is YFSETQ. V usage is TRBV5-1 and J usage is TRBJ2-3; TRBD1 or TRBD2 may be the D gene (6 bases each). Sequenced here: CD4+ T cells sorted from PBMCs, sampled on the day of the first yellow fever vaccination. This sequence was found in a man aged 18 to 29 who received the YFV17D yellow fever vaccine. The CDR3 is CASSLSGEADTQYF. The CDR3 DNA follows: TGCGCCAGCAGCTTGTCAGGGGAGGCAGATACGCAGTATTTT.